A selection of T cell receptor beta chains follows, all from one sample in a study of T cell changes during pregnancy in multiple sclerosis. Generated by immunoSEQ multiplex PCR, the TCRdb table keeps only in-frame clones and is missing some. This sample has about 41,000 clones, with 70% to 90% found just once. The sequences come from CD4+ T cells from peripheral blood mononuclear cells, collected in the first trimester of pregnancy. These receptors all come from a female donor with multiple sclerosis, enrolled in a pregnancy study. Both conserved end residues are part of each CDR3. Each record gives: J gene, D gene, V gene, clone size, CDR3 protein, CDR3 DNA. A D gene is named only where the DNA matches it firmly. Clone size is given for some rows only: seen once, a few or many times, or a class if the clone is expanded.

J gene: TRBJ2-2; D gene: TRBD2; V gene: TRBV4-1; clone size: .; CDR3 protein: CASSQAPGLAGNTGELFF; CDR3 DNA: TGCGCCAGCAGCCAAGCGCCGGGACTAGCGGGAAACACCGGGGAGCTGTTTTTT
J gene: TRBJ2-7; D gene: TRBD2; V gene: TRBV7-2; clone size: .; CDR3 protein: CASRRGLGAYEQYF; CDR3 DNA: TGTGCCAGCAGGCGGGGACTAGGAGCCTACGAGCAGTACTTC
J gene: TRBJ2-7; D gene: TRBD2; V gene: TRBV4-3; clone size: .; CDR3 protein: CASSQVSGRSSYEQYF; CDR3 DNA: TGCGCCAGCAGCCAGGTTAGCGGGAGATCCTCCTACGAGCAGTACTTC
J gene: TRBJ2-6; D gene: TRBD2; V gene: TRBV5-6; clone size: .; CDR3 protein: CASSLLFSGSSGANVLTF; CDR3 DNA: TGTGCCAGCAGCTTGTTGTTTAGCGGGTCCTCTGGGGCCAACGTCCTGACTTTC
J gene: TRBJ2-7; D gene: .; V gene: TRBV7-2; clone size: .; CDR3 protein: CASSSSPPGISYEQYF; CDR3 DNA: TGTGCCAGCAGCTCCTCCCCACCGGGGATCTCCTACGAGCAGTACTTC
J gene: TRBJ2-7; D gene: TRBD2; V gene: TRBV5-4; clone size: .; CDR3 protein: CASSLWGGRRYEQYF; CDR3 DNA: TGTGCCAGCAGCTTGTGGGGCGGGAGGAGGTACGAGCAGTACTTC
J gene: TRBJ2-6; D gene: TRBD2; V gene: TRBV5-1; clone size: .; CDR3 protein: CASSPGTSGRDSGANVLTF; CDR3 DNA: TGCGCCAGCAGCCCCGGGACTAGCGGGAGGGACTCTGGGGCCAACGTCCTGACTTTC
J gene: TRBJ1-1; D gene: .; V gene: TRBV29-1; clone size: few; CDR3 protein: CSATRTVMNTEAFF; CDR3 DNA: TGCAGCGCGACGAGGACAGTTATGAACACTGAAGCTTTCTTT
J gene: TRBJ2-5; D gene: TRBD2; V gene: TRBV9; clone size: .; CDR3 protein: CASSVAPSGRNQETQYF; CDR3 DNA: TGTGCCAGCAGCGTAGCCCCTAGCGGGAGAAACCAAGAGACCCAGTACTTC
J gene: TRBJ2-6; D gene: TRBD1; V gene: TRBV7-2; clone size: once; CDR3 protein: CASSPAGQGVLSRANVLTF; CDR3 DNA: TGTGCCAGCAGCCCCGCCGGACAGGGGGTTCTCTCTCGGGCCAACGTCCTGACTTTC
J gene: TRBJ2-7; D gene: TRBD2; V gene: TRBV5-1; clone size: .; CDR3 protein: CASSLDWTRVYEQYF; CDR3 DNA: TGCGCCAGCAGCTTGGATTGGACTAGGGTCTACGAGCAGTACTTC
J gene: TRBJ2-7; D gene: TRBD2; V gene: TRBV6-5; clone size: .; CDR3 protein: CASSSPTSGSAEQYF; CDR3 DNA: TGTGCCAGCAGTTCACCGACTAGCGGGAGCGCCGAGCAGTACTTC
J gene: TRBJ1-2; D gene: .; V gene: TRBV5-4; clone size: .; CDR3 protein: CASSEDGRVSYGYTF; CDR3 DNA: TGTGCCAGCAGCGAGGATGGCCGGGTATCCTATGGCTACACCTTC
J gene: TRBJ2-2; D gene: .; V gene: TRBV11-2; clone size: .; CDR3 protein: CASSPTTGFGGELFF; CDR3 DNA: TGTGCCAGCAGCCCAACTACAGGGTTCGGCGGGGAGCTGTTTTTT
J gene: TRBJ2-7; D gene: TRBD1; V gene: TRBV7-8; clone size: .; CDR3 protein: CASSRGTASYEQYF; CDR3 DNA: TGTGCCAGCAGCCGAGGGACAGCATCCTACGAGCAGTACTTC
J gene: TRBJ2-2; D gene: TRBD2; V gene: TRBV7-2; clone size: once; CDR3 protein: CASRKATSGRLGTGELFF; CDR3 DNA: TGTGCCAGCAGAAAGGCCACTAGCGGGAGATTGGGCACCGGGGAGCTGTTTTTT
J gene: TRBJ2-5; D gene: .; V gene: TRBV5-1; clone size: once; CDR3 protein: CASSLNGYREETQYF; CDR3 DNA: TGCGCCAGCAGCTTGAACGGATACAGGGAAGAGACCCAGTACTTC
J gene: TRBJ2-3; D gene: TRBD2; V gene: TRBV18; clone size: .; CDR3 protein: CASSPLAGGPTDTQYF; CDR3 DNA: TGTGCCAGCTCACCACTGGCGGGAGGCCCCACAGATACGCAGTATTTT
J gene: TRBJ2-3; D gene: .; V gene: TRBV7-6; clone size: few; CDR3 protein: CASSSQAIGTDTQYF; CDR3 DNA: TGTGCCAGCAGCTCGCAGGCGATCGGAACAGATACGCAGTATTTT
J gene: TRBJ2-1; D gene: .; V gene: TRBV2; clone size: once; CDR3 protein: CASSESNNEQFF; CDR3 DNA: TGTGCCAGCAGTGAATCCAACAATGAGCAGTTCTTC
J gene: TRBJ1-3; D gene: TRBD1; V gene: TRBV6-5; clone size: .; CDR3 protein: CATSRGLGNTIYF; CDR3 DNA: TGTGCCACTAGCAGGGGGCTCGGAAACACCATATATTTT
J gene: TRBJ1-1; D gene: .; V gene: TRBV5-5; clone size: few; CDR3 protein: CASSPGWGQETEAFF; CDR3 DNA: TGTGCCAGCAGCCCTGGTTGGGGGCAGGAGACTGAAGCTTTCTTT
J gene: TRBJ2-3; D gene: TRBD2; V gene: TRBV5-5; clone size: .; CDR3 protein: CASSLVPGGGTDTQYF; CDR3 DNA: TGTGCCAGCAGCTTGGTTCCGGGAGGAGGCACAGATACGCAGTATTTT
J gene: TRBJ2-7; D gene: TRBD2; V gene: TRBV5-1; clone size: .; CDR3 protein: CASSLRLAPDSYEQYF; CDR3 DNA: TGCGCCAGCAGCCTACGACTAGCGCCGGACTCCTACGAGCAGTACTTC
J gene: TRBJ2-7; D gene: TRBD2; V gene: TRBV28; clone size: .; CDR3 protein: CASTRRTSGSGEQYF; CDR3 DNA: TGTGCCAGCACTCGACGGACTAGCGGGAGCGGAGAGCAGTACTTC
J gene: TRBJ2-7; D gene: TRBD2; V gene: TRBV7-2; clone size: .; CDR3 protein: CASSLVSGLASYEQYF; CDR3 DNA: TGTGCCAGCAGCTTGGTTTCTGGACTAGCAAGCTACGAGCAGTACTTC
J gene: TRBJ1-1; D gene: .; V gene: TRBV19; clone size: .; CDR3 protein: CASSVDRNTEAFF; CDR3 DNA: TGTGCCAGCTCAGTGGACAGGAACACTGAAGCTTTCTTT
J gene: TRBJ2-1; D gene: TRBD2; V gene: TRBV10-1; clone size: .; CDR3 protein: CASSLAGGDNEQFF; CDR3 DNA: TGCGCCAGCAGTCTAGCGGGAGGGGACAATGAGCAGTTCTTC
J gene: TRBJ2-2; D gene: TRBD2; V gene: TRBV7-3; clone size: .; CDR3 protein: CASSYFSGRNTGELFF; CDR3 DNA: TGTGCCAGCAGTTACTTTAGCGGGAGAAACACCGGGGAGCTGTTTTTT
J gene: TRBJ2-7; D gene: .; V gene: TRBV18; clone size: once; CDR3 protein: CASSPRGDSASEQYF; CDR3 DNA: TGTGCCAGCTCACCCAGGGGGGACAGCGCAAGCGAGCAGTACTTC
J gene: TRBJ2-3; D gene: TRBD2; V gene: TRBV7-2; clone size: .; CDR3 protein: CASSLRAGGVADTQYF; CDR3 DNA: TGTGCCAGCAGCTTAAGAGCGGGAGGGGTGGCAGATACGCAGTATTTT